The clone carrying this T cell receptor beta chain was seen a handful of times. This entry belongs to a study of CD8+ T cells in alopecia areata. Sequencing templates came from extracted RNA that was reverse transcribed into cDNA. Produced via immunoSEQ multiplex PCR; TCRdb's table is partial and in-frame only. The sample consists of 90,000 to 100,000 clones, roughly two fifths of them appearing once. Trimming took off 0 bases at V and 6 bases at J, with 7 bases between the two ends. Germline CDR1 reads SGHDN; CDR2 reads FVKESK. CDR3 length: 13 amino acids. Sequences were obtained from CD4+ T cells sorted from blood. This chain connects TRBV14 to TRBJ2-3; D not resolved. The source is a human donor with alopecia areata. As DNA, the CDR3 is TGTGCCAGCAGCCAAGACTCCTGGGATACGCAGTATTTT. Translated: CASSQDSWDTQYF. Full variable domain (rest looked up from reference TRBV14 and TRBJ2-3): EAGVTQFPSHSVIEKGQTVTLRCDPISGHDNLYWYRRVMGKEIKFLLHFVKESKQDESGMPNNRFLAERTGGTYSTLKVQPAELEDSGVYFCASSQDSWDTQYFGPGTRLTVL.